These 22 T cell receptor beta chains share one sample of origin, sequenced in a study of blood T cell repertoires in COVID-19. Sequenced by immunoSEQ multiplex PCR; TCRdb stores in-frame clones only, minus some. This sample has approximately 68,000 clones, with approximately 89% found just once. Sequencing was carried out using peripheral blood. These receptor sequences come from a woman aged 80 or over with active or convalescent COVID-19.

CDR3 DNA sequence: TGTGCCTGGAGCGCGGGGGGGGCCGATGGCTACACCTTC. Protein: CAWSAGGADGYTF. The V and J genes are TRBV30 and TRBJ1-2; tentatively, D is TRBD1 (6 bases). V lost 3 bases and J lost 6, with 14 bases in between. Germline-derived CDR1 and CDR2 are GTSNPN and SVGIG (reference sequence). The CDR3 has 13 amino acids.

A few counts support this clone. This chain connects TRBV4-3 to TRBJ2-7, with 7 bases aligning to TRBD1. Germline CDR1 is LGHNA and CDR2 is YSLEER. The CDR3 runs 14 residues. The ends lost 4 bases at V and 7 bases at J; junction bases unmatched: 10. CDR3 bases: TGCGCCAGCAGCCGACAGACAGGGATGGGGGAGCAGTACTTC. Translating it yields CASSRQTGMGEQYF.

The chain carries TRBV29-1 and TRBJ1-6; the D gene is possibly TRBD1 (6 bases). Germline CDR1 is SQVTM and CDR2 is ANQGSEA. V was trimmed by 4 bases and J by 10 bases, leaving 14 bases between them. CDR3 size: 13 residues. The DNA of the CDR3 is TGCAGCGTTGGCGCAGGGGTGGGGTCACCCCTCCACTTT. It yields the protein CSVGAGVGSPLHF. The whole variable domain, filled in from reference TRBV29-1 and TRBJ1-6, reads SAVISQKPSRDICQRGTSLTIQCQVDSQVTMMFWYRQQPGQSLTLIATANQGSEATYESGFVIDKFPISRPNLTFSTLTVSNMSPEDSSIYLCSVGAGVGSPLHFGNGTRLTVT.

The rearrangement links TRBV14 to TRBJ1-6; D is unclear. Germline V gene lookup returns CDR1 SGHDN and CDR2 FVKESK. The CDR3 runs to 15 residues. V lost 0 bases and J lost 10, with 13 bases in between. The DNA of the CDR3 is TGTGCCAGCAGCCAAGAGTATGTTGGACTCTCACCCCTCCACTTT. Its translation: CASSQEYVGLSPLHF.

V usage is TRBV7-6 and J usage is TRBJ2-2; D is undetermined. In germline, CDR1 is SGHVS, CDR2 FNYEAQ. The CDR3 runs 13 residues. Deletions cut 5 bases from V and 4 bases from J, with 8 bases between. CDR3 DNA: TGTGCCAGCAGCCTTTCGGGCACCGGGGAGCTGTTTTTT. Translation gives CASSLSGTGELFF.

This chain connects TRBV27 to TRBJ1-5, with D maybe TRBD1 (5 bases). CDR1 is MNHEY, CDR2 SMNVEV, per germline (reference sequence). Between the trimmed V and J ends, which lost 6 bases and 7 bases, there was a span of 22 bases. This CDR3 region has 16 residues. The CDR3 sequence: CASRSLTREGGQPQHF. The CDR3 DNA reads TGTGCCAGCAGGTCCTTGACCAGGGAGGGAGGACAGCCCCAGCATTTT.

This chain links TRBV7-2 with TRBJ1-2; no definite D call. V dropped 1 base and J dropped 0 bases, with 9 bases sitting between them. There are 15 residues in the CDR3. Per the germline V gene, CDR1 is SGHTA and CDR2 is FQGNSA. The CDR3 DNA reads TGTGCCAGCAGCTTAGGGGCGAAGGCTAACTATGGCTACACCTTC. The encoded protein is CASSLGAKANYGYTF.

This chain connects TRBV5-1 to TRBJ1-2; D may be TRBD1 (5 bases). The germline V and J ends were trimmed by 0 bases and 4 bases, with 16 bases remaining between them. The CDR3 runs 16 residues. CDR1 SGHRS and CDR2 YFSETQ come from the germline V gene. CDR3 nucleotides: TGCGCCAGCAGCTTGGCCGGGGGGGATCCTTTCTATGGCTACACCTTC. Translated, it gives CASSLAGGDPFYGYTF.

This chain joins TRBV4-3 and TRBJ1-3, with D maybe TRBD1 (5 bases). The length of the CDR3 is 15 residues. Deletions cut 2 bases from V and 5 bases from J, with 13 bases between. CDR1 LGHNA and CDR2 YSLEER come from the germline V gene. In DNA, the CDR3 is TGCGCCAGCAGCCAACAGGCAGGGTACAGAAACACCATATATTTT. Translated: CASSQQAGYRNTIYF.

The chain couples TRBV23-1 to TRBJ2-5; 7 bases fit TRBD1. TRBV23-1 is flagged as an ORF with uncertain function. This CDR3 region has 17 residues. J was trimmed by 6 bases and V by 2 bases; bases with no gene match: 15. CDR3 DNA sequence: TGCGCCAGCAGTCAAGTCCTGGACAGGATAATTAGGAAGACCCAGTACTTC. Encoded protein: CASSQVLDRIIRKTQYF.

This clone showed up just once. The chain employs TRBV7-2 and TRBJ2-3; 16 bases fit TRBD2. Per germline, CDR1 SGHTA and CDR2 FQGNSA. J gave up 2 bases and V 1 base, and 6 bases lay outside the gene matches. The length of the CDR3 is 19 residues. The CDR3 DNA reads TGTGCCAGCAGCTTAGTGGGAGGGACTAGCGGGGGGGACACAGATACGCAGTATTTT. It encodes CASSLVGGTSGGDTDTQYF.

This chain connects TRBV19 to TRBJ2-3; a weak D match, TRBD2 (5 bases). The V end lost 5 bases, the J end lost 3 bases, and 12 bases lay between the germline ends. There are 14 residues in the CDR3. The V gene's germline CDR1 is LNHDA and CDR2 SQIVND (reference sequence). CDR3 sequence: CASSLRTGTDTQYF. The CDR3 DNA follows: TGTGCCAGTAGTCTCCGGACGGGGACAGATACGCAGTATTTT.

The genes are TRBV5-8 and TRBJ2-1; 9 bases fit TRBD2. CDR1 and CDR2 from the germline V gene are SGHTS and YDEGEE. This CDR3 spans 17 amino acids. The ends lost 1 base at V and 8 bases at J; junction bases unmatched: 13. The CDR3 protein is CASSLSRGGAFSHEQFF. CDR3 sequence (DNA): TGTGCCAGCAGCTTGAGCCGCGGGGGGGCCTTTTCCCATGAGCAGTTCTTC. The full variable domain, rest sourced from reference TRBV5-8 and TRBJ2-1, is EAGVTQSPTHLIKTRGQQATLRCSPISGHTSVYWYQQALGLGLQFLLWYDEGEERNRGNFPPRFSGRQFPNYSSELNVNALELEDSALYLCASSLSRGGAFSHEQFFGPGTRLTVL.

A single count supports this clone. The V gene is TRBV9, the J gene TRBJ1-4; D is unclear. The CDR3 covers 16 residues. Germline lookup yields CDR1 SGDLS and CDR2 YYNGEE. Deletions cut 0 bases from V and 7 bases from J, with 16 bases between. The CDR3 bases are TGTGCCAGCAGCGTAGGAGGGAGTGCCGACGTTGAAAAACTGTTTTTT. Translating gives CASSVGGSADVEKLFF.

The chain couples TRBV5-1 to TRBJ2-7, with 8 bases that match TRBD1. The germline V gene has CDR1 SGHRS and CDR2 YFSETQ. V lost 4 bases, J lost 3 bases, and 6 bases stayed unmatched. The CDR3 loop spans 14 amino acids. The CDR3 DNA is TGCGCCAGCAGCCTCACGGGACAGGTCTACGAGCAGTACTTC. It is translated as CASSLTGQVYEQYF.

J is TRBJ2-1 and V is TRBV5-1, with 7 bases aligning to TRBD1. Per germline, CDR1 SGHRS and CDR2 YFSETQ. The CDR3 has 15 residues. J lost 2 bases, V lost 4 bases, and 6 bases had no gene match. The CDR3 here is CASSPGQLTYNEQFF. CDR3 in DNA: TGCGCCAGCAGCCCGGGACAGTTAACCTACAATGAGCAGTTCTTC. The whole variable domain, filled in from reference TRBV5-1 and TRBJ2-1, reads KAGVTQTPRYLIKTRGQQVTLSCSPISGHRSVSWYQQTPGQGLQFLFEYFSETQRNKGNFPGRFSGRQFSNSRSEMNVSTLELGDSALYLCASSPGQLTYNEQFFGPGTRLTVL.

The V and J genes are TRBV6-2 or TRBV6-3 and TRBJ2-1, with 7 bases matching TRBD1. This CDR3 contains 16 residues. V lost 5 bases, J lost 10 bases, and 17 bases stayed unmatched. The germline gives CDR1 MNHEY, CDR2 SVGEGT. CDR3 nucleotide sequence: TGTGCCAGCAGTCCAGCCGGGACAGATAAAACGACGGAGCAGTTCTTC. It yields the protein CASSPAGTDKTTEQFF.

This sequence joins TRBV29-1 and TRBJ1-3, with 8 bases identical to TRBD1. Losses at the gene ends were 7 bases for V and 6 bases for J; bases not matched to a gene: 8. Looked up from germline, CDR1 is SQVTM and CDR2 is ANQGSEA. The CDR3 totals 13 residues. Here the CDR3 DNA reads TGCAGCGCTCCAGGGGGCGCGTTAAACACCATATATTTT. Protein product: CSAPGGALNTIYF.

Of note for this clone: Compared with germline, one end of the junction differs, possibly owing to a read error. The CDR3 protein is CASSLVPLRVSF. CDR3 nucleotides: TGTGCCAGCAGTTTAGTCCCCCTGCGGGTCTCCTTC. The chain carries TRBV28 and TRBJ1-2, with no clear D. The CDR3 length is 12 residues. The V gene's germline CDR1 is MDHEN and CDR2 SYDVKM.

This clone was counted only a few times. This chain connects TRBV7-9 to TRBJ1-2, with D tentatively TRBD1 (5 bases). In germline, CDR1 is SEHNR, CDR2 FQNEAQ (reference sequence). The CDR3 covers 13 residues. Trimming removed 5 bases from V and 13 bases from J, with 20 bases in between. For the CDR3, the DNA is TGTGCCAGCAGCCCACCCGCGGGGCCTGATGCCACCTTC. Its protein is CASSPPAGPDATF.

This clone appeared a single time. This chain connects TRBV2 to TRBJ1-5, with D tentatively TRBD1 (6 bases). Trimming removed 10 bases at V and 7 bases at J, with 11 bases between. Germline V gene lookup returns CDR1 SNHLY and CDR2 FYNNEI. This CDR3 comprises 11 residues. The CDR3 loop reads CATGGAQPQHF. The CDR3 bases are TGTGCCACCGGGGGGGCGCAGCCCCAGCATTTT.

This clone has a single count. The V gene is TRBV28, the J gene TRBJ2-6, with 8 bases aligning to TRBD1. The V and J ends lost 4 bases and 4 bases, in that order; junction bases with no gene match: 6. The V gene's germline CDR1 is MDHEN and CDR2 SYDVKM. This CDR3 region has 16 residues. As DNA, the CDR3 is TGTGCCAGCAGTTCTCCGGGACAGGCCGGGGCCAACGTCCTGACTTTC. The encoded protein is CASSSPGQAGANVLTF.